This T cell receptor (beta chain) was obtained from a study of post-analysis software for immune sequencing data (dated by TCRdb to between 2015 and 2016). Background for the entire study: Disease courses on record covered relapsing-remitting, secondary progressive and progressive-relapsing multiple sclerosis, though some patients had no subtype annotation. The multiple sclerosis patient repertoires were compared with more than 9 previously published healthy control repertoires from donors aged about 6 to 26 years. A subset of samples was prepared in parallel using single-end sample barcoding, then pooled and co-amplified after Illumina adapter ligation. Broader findings and caveats from the paper: About five TRBV segments, including TRBV5-6, TRBV5-1 and TRBV20-1, were significantly more frequent in patients than controls. Normalized Chao1 diversity was significantly lower in multiple sclerosis patients than controls, suggesting substantial peripheral T-cell clonal expansion. The control group was slightly older than the multiple sclerosis patient group. Strong co-clustering of samples prepared in the same batch was shown by direct clustering with F measure, prompting a batch-effect correction.

The library was made by PCR. Sequencing was carried out with an Illumina HiSeq 2500. To reduce PCR and sequencing biases, unique molecular identifiers were incorporated into the TCR beta cDNA libraries. Some 500,000 cDNA molecules were obtained per 1 to 10 million input T cells, so each molecule approximated one T cell. The same protocol used for the earlier healthy control dataset was applied to prepare and sequence the patient libraries. Within a given batch, samples were prepared together, multiplexed and sequenced on the same HiSeq lane. As for the original processing: MIGEC was used to process the raw barcoded reads, and molecular identifier groups with only a single read were discarded before consensus assembly and CDR3 extraction. VDJtools was used for post-analysis of the clonotype tables, with diversity normalized by down-sampling every dataset to the smallest sample size. To correct batch-related cross-sample contamination, repertoire overlap clustering matched CDR3 amino acid sequences but not nucleotide sequences. TCRdb applied fastp at Q25 and MiXCR to the public reads, then kept only in-frame beta chains. All rows with the same CDR3 protein become a single entry with the most common DNA and genes. Clone size and V and J calls follow TCRdb, not the original study. The sample table records about 570,000 distinct CDR3 sequences; about a third of these occur just once. 6% of the sample belongs to the ten largest clones.

To demonstrate the VDJtools post-analysis software, the study profiled TCR beta repertoires from the peripheral blood of 13 young patients with multiple sclerosis. Multiple sclerosis patients were children and adolescents aged 6 to 15 years. For CDR1 and CDR2, the germline V gene lists SGHRS and YFSETQ. V gives up 0 bases and J gives up 4 bases, and the segment between their germline ends measures 16 bases. The CDR3 has 16 amino acids, counting the end cysteine and phenylalanine. Here the CDR3 DNA is all that survives: 48 bases in frame from base 1. This clonotype was detected only a few times. The antigen it binds to is not known. Nothing much larger sits one base from this clone, and base qualities are not available.

The receptor chain draws on TRBV5-1 and TRBJ2-5, with TRBD2 as a weak D call on 5 bases. Source material: blood. The clonotype originates from a girl younger than 18 with multiple sclerosis. The nucleotide sequence reads as follows: TGCGCCAGCAGCTTGGAGGGCAGTGGGAGTCGAGAGACCCAGTACTTC. Translation gives CASSLEGSGSRETQYF.